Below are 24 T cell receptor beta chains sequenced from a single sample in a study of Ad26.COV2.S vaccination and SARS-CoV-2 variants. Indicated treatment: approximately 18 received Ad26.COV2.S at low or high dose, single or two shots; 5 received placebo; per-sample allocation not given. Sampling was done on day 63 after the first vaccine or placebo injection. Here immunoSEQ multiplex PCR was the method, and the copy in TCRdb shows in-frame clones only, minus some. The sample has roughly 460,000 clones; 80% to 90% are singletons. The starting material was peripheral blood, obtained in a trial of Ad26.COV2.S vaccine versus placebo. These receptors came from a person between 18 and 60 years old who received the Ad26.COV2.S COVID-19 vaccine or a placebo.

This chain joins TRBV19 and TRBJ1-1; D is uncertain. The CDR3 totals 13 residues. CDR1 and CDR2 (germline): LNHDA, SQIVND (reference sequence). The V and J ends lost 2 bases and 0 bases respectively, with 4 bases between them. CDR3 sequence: CASSIRLNTEAFF. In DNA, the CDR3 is TGTGCCAGTAGTATAAGGCTGAACACTGAAGCTTTCTTT.

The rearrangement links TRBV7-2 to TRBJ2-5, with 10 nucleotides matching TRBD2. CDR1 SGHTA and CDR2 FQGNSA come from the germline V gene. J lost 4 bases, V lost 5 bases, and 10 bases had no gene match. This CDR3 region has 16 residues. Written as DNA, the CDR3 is TGTGCCAGCAGCCTGGAGCGGGGGGGCCGCGGAGAGACCCAGTACTTC. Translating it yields CASSLERGGRGETQYF.

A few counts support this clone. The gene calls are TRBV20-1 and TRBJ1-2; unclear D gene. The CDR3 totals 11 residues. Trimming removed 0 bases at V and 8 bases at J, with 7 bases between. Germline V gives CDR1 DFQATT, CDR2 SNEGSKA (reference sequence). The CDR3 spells CSARDMEGYTF. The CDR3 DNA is TGCAGTGCTAGAGACATGGAAGGCTACACCTTC.

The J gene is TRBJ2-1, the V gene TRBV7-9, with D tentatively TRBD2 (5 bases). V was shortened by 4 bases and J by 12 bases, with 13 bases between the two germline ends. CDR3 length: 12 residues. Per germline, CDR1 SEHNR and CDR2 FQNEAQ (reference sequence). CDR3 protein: CASSSELAGQFF. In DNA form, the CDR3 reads TGTGCCAGCAGCTCGGAGCTTGCGGGGCAGTTCTTC.

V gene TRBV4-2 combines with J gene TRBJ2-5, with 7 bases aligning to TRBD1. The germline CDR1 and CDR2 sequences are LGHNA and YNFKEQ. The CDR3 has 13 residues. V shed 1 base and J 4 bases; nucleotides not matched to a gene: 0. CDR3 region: CASSQGQGETQYF. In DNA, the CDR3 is TGTGCCAGCAGCCAAGGACAGGGAGAGACCCAGTACTTC.

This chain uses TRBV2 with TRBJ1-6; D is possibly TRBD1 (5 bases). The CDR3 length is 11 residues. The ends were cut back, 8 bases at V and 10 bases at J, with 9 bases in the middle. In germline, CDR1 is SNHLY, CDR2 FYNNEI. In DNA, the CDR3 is TGTGCCAGCCAGGGTTACTCACCCCTCCACTTT. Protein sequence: CASQGYSPLHF.

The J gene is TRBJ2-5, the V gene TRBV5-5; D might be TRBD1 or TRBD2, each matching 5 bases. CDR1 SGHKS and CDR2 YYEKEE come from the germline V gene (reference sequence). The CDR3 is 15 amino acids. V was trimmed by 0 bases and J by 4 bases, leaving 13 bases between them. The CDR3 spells CASSLGGDGAETQYF. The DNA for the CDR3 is TGTGCCAGCAGCTTGGGAGGGGACGGGGCAGAGACCCAGTACTTC.

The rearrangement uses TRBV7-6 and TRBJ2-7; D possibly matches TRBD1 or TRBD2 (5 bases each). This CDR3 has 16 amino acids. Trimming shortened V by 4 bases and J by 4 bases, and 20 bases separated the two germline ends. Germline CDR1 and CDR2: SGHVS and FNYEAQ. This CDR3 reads CASSWGFGGGSYEQYF. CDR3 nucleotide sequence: TGTGCCAGCAGCTGGGGGTTTGGGGGTGGGTCATACGAGCAGTACTTC.

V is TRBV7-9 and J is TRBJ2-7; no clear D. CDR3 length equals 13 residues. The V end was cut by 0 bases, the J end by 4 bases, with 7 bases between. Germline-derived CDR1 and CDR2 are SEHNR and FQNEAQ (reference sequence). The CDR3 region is CASSLAIGYEQYF. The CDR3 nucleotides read TGTGCCAGCAGCTTAGCGATCGGATACGAGCAGTACTTC. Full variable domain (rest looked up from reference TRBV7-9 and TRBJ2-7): DTGVSQNPRHKITKRGQNVTFRCDPISEHNRLYWYRQTLGQGPEFLTYFQNEAQLEKSRLLSDRFSAERPKGSFSTLEIQRTEQGDSAMYLCASSLAIGYEQYFGPGTRLTVT.

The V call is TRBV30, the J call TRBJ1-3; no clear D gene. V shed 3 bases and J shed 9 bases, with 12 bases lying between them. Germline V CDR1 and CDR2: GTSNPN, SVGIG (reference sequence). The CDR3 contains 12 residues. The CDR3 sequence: CAWSSTGGTIYF. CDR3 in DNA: TGTGCCTGGAGCTCGACTGGAGGCACCATATATTTT.

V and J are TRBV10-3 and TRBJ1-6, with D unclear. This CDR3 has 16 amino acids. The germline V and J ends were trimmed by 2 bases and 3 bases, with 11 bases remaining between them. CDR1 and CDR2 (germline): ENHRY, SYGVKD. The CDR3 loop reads CAISEGPQRYNSPLHF. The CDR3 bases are TGTGCCATCAGTGAGGGGCCTCAGCGCTATAATTCACCCCTCCACTTT.

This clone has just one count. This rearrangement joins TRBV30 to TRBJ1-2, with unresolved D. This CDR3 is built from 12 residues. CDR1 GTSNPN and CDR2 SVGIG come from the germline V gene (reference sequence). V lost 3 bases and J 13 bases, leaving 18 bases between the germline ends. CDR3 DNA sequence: TGTGCCTGGAGCATTAACGGACGGCGCTGCACCTTC. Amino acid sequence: CAWSINGRRCTF.

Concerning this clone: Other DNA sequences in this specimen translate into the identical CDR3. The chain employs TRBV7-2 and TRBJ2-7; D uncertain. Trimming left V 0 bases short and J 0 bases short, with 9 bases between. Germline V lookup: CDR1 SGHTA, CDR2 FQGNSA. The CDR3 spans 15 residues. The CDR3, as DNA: TGTGCCAGCAGCTTAGCATCAGGTGGCTCCTACGAGCAGTACTTC. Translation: CASSLASGGSYEQYF.

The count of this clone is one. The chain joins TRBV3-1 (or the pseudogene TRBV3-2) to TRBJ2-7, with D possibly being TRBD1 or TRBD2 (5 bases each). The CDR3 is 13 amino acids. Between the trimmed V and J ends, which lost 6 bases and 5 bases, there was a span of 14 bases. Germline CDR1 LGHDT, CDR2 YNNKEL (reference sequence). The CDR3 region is CASSHRGVDEQYF. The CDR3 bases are TGTGCCAGCAGTCACCGAGGGGTAGACGAGCAGTACTTC.

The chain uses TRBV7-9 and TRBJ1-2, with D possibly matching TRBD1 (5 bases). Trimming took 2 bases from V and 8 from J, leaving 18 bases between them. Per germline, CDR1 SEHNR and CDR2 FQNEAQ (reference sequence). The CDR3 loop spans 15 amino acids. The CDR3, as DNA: TGTGCCAGCAGCTTATCCTCCGGGACCAATCGGGGCTACACCTTC. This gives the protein CASSLSSGTNRGYTF.

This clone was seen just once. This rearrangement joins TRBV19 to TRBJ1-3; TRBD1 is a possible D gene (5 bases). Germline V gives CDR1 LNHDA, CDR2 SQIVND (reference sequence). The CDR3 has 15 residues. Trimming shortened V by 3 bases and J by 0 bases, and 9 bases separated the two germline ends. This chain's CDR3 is CASSITGGSGNTIYF. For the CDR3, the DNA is TGTGCCAGTAGTATTACAGGCGGCTCTGGAAACACCATATATTTT.

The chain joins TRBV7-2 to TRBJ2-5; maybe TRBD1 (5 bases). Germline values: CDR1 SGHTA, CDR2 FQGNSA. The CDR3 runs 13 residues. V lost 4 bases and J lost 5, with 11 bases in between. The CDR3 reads CASSWGKGETQYF. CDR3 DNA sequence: TGTGCCAGCAGCTGGGGCAAGGGGGAGACCCAGTACTTC.

DNA for the CDR3: TGTGCCAGCAGCTTCCTATTCGGGAGGCAAGAGACCCAGTACTTC. The encoded protein is CASSFLFGRQETQYF. The chain couples TRBV7-9 to TRBJ2-5, with 7 bases lining up with TRBD2. The CDR3 has 15 residues. Germline CDR1 reads SEHNR; CDR2 reads FQNEAQ (reference sequence). With V trimmed by 3 bases and J by 2 bases, 6 bases remained unmatched.

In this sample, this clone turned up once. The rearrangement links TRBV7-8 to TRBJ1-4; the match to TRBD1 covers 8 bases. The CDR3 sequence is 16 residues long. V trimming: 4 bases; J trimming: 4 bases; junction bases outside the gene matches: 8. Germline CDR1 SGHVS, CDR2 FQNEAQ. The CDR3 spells CASSSTFRGLNEKLFF. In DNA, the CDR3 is TGTGCCAGCAGCTCCACATTCAGGGGGCTTAATGAAAAACTGTTTTTT.

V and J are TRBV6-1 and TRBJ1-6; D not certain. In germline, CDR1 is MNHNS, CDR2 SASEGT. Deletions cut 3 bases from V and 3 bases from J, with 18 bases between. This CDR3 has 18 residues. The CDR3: CASSDSLGRGNYNSPLHF. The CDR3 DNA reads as TGTGCCAGCAGTGATTCTCTGGGCAGAGGAAACTATAATTCACCCCTCCACTTT.

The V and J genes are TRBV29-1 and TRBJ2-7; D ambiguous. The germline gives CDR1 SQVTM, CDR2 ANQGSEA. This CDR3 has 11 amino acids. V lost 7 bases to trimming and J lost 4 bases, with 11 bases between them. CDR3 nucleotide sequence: TGCAGCGGGGGTACAGCTTACGAGCAGTACTTC. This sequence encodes CSGGTAYEQYF.

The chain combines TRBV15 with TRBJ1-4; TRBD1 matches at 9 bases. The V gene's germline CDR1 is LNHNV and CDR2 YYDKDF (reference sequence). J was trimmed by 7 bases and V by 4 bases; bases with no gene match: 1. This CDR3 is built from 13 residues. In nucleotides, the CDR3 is TGTGCCACCAGCAACAGGGGGCGTGAAAAACTGTTTTTT. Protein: CATSNRGREKLFF.

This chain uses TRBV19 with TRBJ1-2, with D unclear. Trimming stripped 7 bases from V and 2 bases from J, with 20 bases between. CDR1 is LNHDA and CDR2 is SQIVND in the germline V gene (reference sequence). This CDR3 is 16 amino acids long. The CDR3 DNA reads TGTGCCAGTACCAATAACCCCGGAGAAGAAAACTATGGCTACACCTTC. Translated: CASTNNPGEENYGYTF.

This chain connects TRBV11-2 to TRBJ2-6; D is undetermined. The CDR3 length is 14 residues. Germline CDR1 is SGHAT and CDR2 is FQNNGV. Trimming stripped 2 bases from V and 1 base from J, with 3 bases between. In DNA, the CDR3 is TGTGCCAGCAGCTTACTTTCTGGGGCCAACGTCCTGACTTTC. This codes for CASSLLSGANVLTF.